The T cell receptor beta chain under discussion was sequenced for a study of cytomegalovirus exposure and HLA in healthy donors. Across the study: The study's early data release held about 80 million unique TCRs from HLA-typed donors.

General study findings and limits: It was reported that the classifier diagnosed cytomegalovirus status with high specificity and sensitivity in both the original and validation cohorts. Prediction of most subjects' HLA-A and HLA-B alleles by TCR beta sequences was reportedly accurate.

Of note for this clone: Its antigen is not known.

PCR employed 60 Vbeta and 13 Jbeta primers. Data came from immunoSEQ multiplex PCR; TCRdb stores just in-frame clones and leaves some out. The sample has about 170,000 clones; approximately 70% are singletons. The CDR3 is made up of 14 amino acids. Trimming took 1 base from V and 10 from J, leaving 16 bases between them. Looked up from germline, CDR1 is MGHRA and CDR2 is YSYEKL. The chain uses TRBV4-1 and TRBJ1-1; possibly TRBD1 for D (5 bases). Sequencing was carried out using PBMCs. This clonotype was sampled from a young woman in good health and CMV-seropositive. The CDR3 sequence: CASSQVEGTLVAFF. The CDR3 nucleotides are TGCGCCAGCAGCCAAGTGGAGGGGACCTTAGTAGCTTTCTTT.